The 8 T cell receptor beta chains below come from one sample, sequenced in a study of shared clonotypes between healthy human individuals. Libraries were prepared by immunoSEQ multiplex PCR; TCRdb keeps only in-frame clonotypes and omits some of them. The sample lists around 2,000,000 clones, 85% to 95% occurring once. Sequencing input: naive CD4+ T cells sorted from blood. Subset noted: CD45RA+ positively selected. The receptors come from a man in his late teens or twenties in good health.

About this clone itself: The same CDR3 arises from other DNA sequences in this sample as well. The chain combines TRBV11-2 with TRBJ2-7, with 10 bases aligning to TRBD2. CDR3 length equals 14 residues. Trimming cost V 3 bases and J 1 base; bases outside gene matches: 0. CDR1 SGHAT and CDR2 FQNNGV come from the germline V gene. CDR3 protein: CASSLTSGSYEQYF. CDR3 nucleotides: TGTGCCAGCAGCTTGACTAGCGGGTCCTACGAGCAGTACTTC.

The J gene is TRBJ2-7, the V gene TRBV10-3, with D possibly matching TRBD1 (6 bases). Germline CDR1 is ENHRY and CDR2 is SYGVKD. The V end lost 6 bases, the J end lost 0 bases, and 15 bases lay between the germline ends. This CDR3 is 15 amino acids long. In DNA, the CDR3 is TGTGCCATCAGCGGGGACATAGTTATCTCCTACGAGCAGTACTTC. Its translation: CAISGDIVISYEQYF.

The genes are TRBV10-3 and TRBJ2-7; unclear D gene. From germline, CDR1 is ENHRY and CDR2 SYGVKD. This CDR3 is built from 12 residues. The V end was cut by 7 bases, the J end by 2 bases, with 9 bases between. CDR3 sequence reads: CAITPDTYEQYF. The CDR3 coding sequence is TGTGCCATCACCCCTGACACCTACGAGCAGTACTTC.

Details on this clone: This same CDR3 is encoded by further DNA sequences in the sample. The J gene is TRBJ2-7, the V gene TRBV18, with D possibly being TRBD2 (5 bases). The V end was cut by 3 bases, the J end by 2 bases, with 11 bases between. The germline V gene encodes CDR1 KGHSH and CDR2 LQKENI. CDR3 length equals 14 residues. The CDR3 protein is CASSPGRRAYEQYF. In DNA, the CDR3 is TGTGCCAGCTCACCGGGCCGGCGGGCCTACGAGCAGTACTTC.

The V gene is TRBV7-2, the J gene TRBJ2-7; 7 bases match TRBD2. CDR3 length: 14 residues. J lost 5 bases, V lost 5 bases, and 9 bases had no gene match. The germline V gene has CDR1 SGHTA and CDR2 FQGNSA. The CDR3 spells CASSGGLVLDEQYF. CDR3 in DNA: TGTGCCAGCAGCGGAGGACTAGTTCTTGACGAGCAGTACTTC.

The gene calls are TRBV7-2 and TRBJ2-1; 11 bases match TRBD2. With V trimmed by 5 bases and J by 6 bases, 6 bases remained unmatched. Germline CDR1 SGHTA, CDR2 FQGNSA. CDR3 length: 15 amino acids. For the CDR3, the DNA is TGTGCCAGCAGCGTACCTAGCGGGAGGATCAATGAGCAGTTCTTC. It translates to CASSVPSGRINEQFF.

The chain uses TRBV27 and TRBJ1-2, with unresolved D. The CDR3 consists of 13 residues. Trimming stripped 5 bases from V and 3 bases from J, with 10 bases between. Germline loops: CDR1 MNHEY, CDR2 SMNVEV (reference sequence). The CDR3 spells CASSPNMDYGYTF. CDR3 nucleotide sequence: TGTGCCAGCAGTCCAAACATGGACTATGGCTACACCTTC.

The chain uses TRBV27 and TRBJ1-1, with unresolved D. The germline V gene has CDR1 MNHEY and CDR2 SMNVEV (reference sequence). V was cut by 6 bases and J by 1 base, with 12 bases left in between. This CDR3 comprises 14 residues. The CDR3 DNA is TGTGCCAGCAGGACCCACAGCGAGAACACTGAAGCTTTCTTT. Translation gives CASRTHSENTEAFF.